These 11 T cell receptor beta chains share one sample of origin, sequenced in a study of identical twins. TCRdb recomputed calls from the 5' RACE reads with MiXCR, one row per CDR3 protein. The sample holds approximately 300,000 distinct CDR3 sequences, just under 9.5% seen once. The sample also formed part of further work on yellow fever vaccine responses in identical twins.

Sequenced input: CD8+ T cells sorted from blood. The receptors stem from a woman aged 18-29 years in good health.

This chain links TRBV7-6 with TRBJ2-2, with D tentatively TRBD2 (5 bases). Germline loops: CDR1 SGHVS, CDR2 FNYEAQ. The length of the CDR3 is 14 residues. V lost 1 base, J lost 7 bases, and 10 bases lay in between. The CDR3 DNA reads as TGTGCCAGCAGCTTAGAATCGGGGAGCGGGGAGCTGTTTTTT. Translating gives CASSLESGSGELFF.

This clonotype was picked up a small number of times. J is TRBJ2-7 and V is TRBV5-1; TRBD1 might be the D (6 bases). V dropped 4 bases and J dropped 5 bases, with 19 bases sitting between them. Germline CDR1 reads SGHRS; CDR2 reads YFSETQ. CDR3 length equals 15 residues. CDR3 nucleotide sequence: TGCGCCAGCAGCCCAACCCAGGGGCATTCCGACGAGCAGTACTTC. Its protein is CASSPTQGHSDEQYF.

This clonotype was seen repeatedly, ten times or more. The J gene is TRBJ2-4, the V gene TRBV7-9; D is possibly TRBD2 (5 bases). The CDR3 covers 16 residues. With 0 bases removed from V and 0 bases from J, the gap between germline ends came to 9 bases. From germline, CDR1 is SEHNR and CDR2 FQNEAQ (reference sequence). The CDR3 region is CASSLAVDLAKNIQYF. In DNA form, the CDR3 reads TGTGCCAGCAGCTTAGCGGTGGACTTAGCCAAAAACATTCAGTACTTC.

In this sample, this clonotype turned up many times. The rearrangement uses TRBV7-9 and TRBJ2-7; weak D call: TRBD2 (6 bases). V lost 5 bases and J lost 7, with 21 bases in between. The germline V gene encodes CDR1 SEHNR and CDR2 FQNEAQ (reference sequence). The CDR3 contains 15 residues. CDR3 protein: CASSAQSSEGWEQYF. Here the CDR3 DNA reads TGTGCCAGCAGCGCACAATCCTCGGAGGGCTGGGAGCAGTACTTC.

This clonotype was picked up a small number of times. V usage is TRBV28 and J usage is TRBJ2-7; 8 bases agree with TRBD1. The CDR3 is made up of 15 amino acids. In germline, CDR1 is MDHEN, CDR2 SYDVKM. The J segment lost 2 bases and the V segment lost 4 bases, leaving 7 bases of the junction unmatched. The CDR3 coding sequence is TGTGCCAGCAGTTCAAGGGACAGGTTAACCTACGAGCAGTACTTC. It is translated as CASSSRDRLTYEQYF.

The rearrangement uses TRBV2 and TRBJ2-1; the match to TRBD2 covers 9 bases. Germline CDR1 and CDR2: SNHLY and FYNNEI. With V trimmed by 4 bases and J by 5 bases, 12 bases remained unmatched. CDR3 length: 17 residues. The CDR3 loop is CASSGVPGLAIDNEQFF. The CDR3 nucleotides are TGTGCCAGCAGTGGGGTACCGGGACTAGCAATAGACAATGAGCAGTTCTTC.

There are many counts of this clonotype. The gene calls are TRBV7-8 and TRBJ1-4; D possibly corresponds to TRBD1 (6 bases). From germline, CDR1 is SGHVS and CDR2 FQNEAQ. This CDR3 has 14 amino acids. Trimming took 11 bases from V and 8 from J, leaving 21 bases between them. The CDR3 DNA is TGTGCCGGATCAAGGTGGGGGCTGGGCGAAAAACTGTTTTTT. This translates into CAGSRWGLGEKLFF.

The chain couples TRBV7-6 to TRBJ2-1; 8 bases are a match to TRBD2. In germline, CDR1 is SGHVS, CDR2 FNYEAQ. The CDR3 is 13 amino acids. V gave up 5 bases and J gave up 6 bases; unmatched junction bases: 3. In nucleotides, the CDR3 is TGTGCCAGCAGCCACGGGGGGGCCAATGAGCAGTTCTTC. Residues: CASSHGGANEQFF.

This clonotype was counted many times. The genes are TRBV7-9 and TRBJ2-7, with 8 bases matching TRBD2. Losses at the gene ends were 5 bases for V and 2 bases for J; bases not matched to a gene: 5. Germline values: CDR1 SEHNR, CDR2 FQNEAQ (reference sequence). The CDR3 spans 14 residues. The CDR3 loop reads CASSPAGLAYEQYF. The CDR3 coding sequence is TGTGCCAGCAGCCCCGCGGGACTAGCCTACGAGCAGTACTTC. The variable domain in full, with the rest retrieved from reference TRBV7-9 and TRBJ2-7, is DTGVSQNPRHKITKRGQNVTFRCDPISEHNRLYWYRQTLGQGPEFLTYFQNEAQLEKSRLLSDRFSAERPKGSFSTLEIQRTEQGDSAMYLCASSPAGLAYEQYFGPGTRLTVT.

The sample holds a few counts of this clonotype. The chain recombines TRBV29-1 with TRBJ2-2; the match to TRBD1 covers 7 bases. J gave up 4 bases and V 6 bases, and 8 bases lay outside the gene matches. The CDR3 length is 14 residues. Germline CDR1 is SQVTM and CDR2 is ANQGSEA. The CDR3 loop is CSVGGQVGTGELFF. The CDR3 nucleotides read TGCAGCGTAGGCGGACAGGTCGGCACCGGGGAGCTGTTTTTT.

At least ten counts were recorded for this clonotype. The rearrangement uses TRBV4-1 and TRBJ2-3; TRBD2 agrees at 14 bases. The CDR3 extends over 17 amino acids. Germline CDR1 and CDR2: MGHRA and YSYEKL. Trimming at V came to 3 bases and at J to 5 bases, leaving 7 bases not matched to a gene. This chain's CDR3 is CASSQNGGLAGEDTQYF. The CDR3 DNA sequence: TGCGCCAGCAGCCAGAACGGGGGACTAGCGGGGGAAGATACGCAGTATTTT.